This T cell receptor beta chain was recorded in a study of chemoradiotherapy in HPV16-positive cancers (dated by TCRdb to between 2021 and 2023). In terms of the full investigation: Candidate HPV-specific T-cell clones and common TCR motifs were defined through functional T-cell assays on cells from a couple of HPV16-positive patients. The study set out to ask whether T-cell immunity against the HPV oncoproteins E6 and E7 changes over the course of chemoradiotherapy and whether that immunity affects survival. The candidate HPV-specific TCRs and motifs were subsequently tracked in TCR repertoires obtained from roughly 90 patients with HPV-related cancers. The research as a whole found: Expansion of candidate HPV-specific clones and E7-related TCR motifs was observed in the tumor microenvironment during treatment, whereas no such expansion was observed for non-HPV-specific T cells. Among HPV16-positive patients, expansion of HPV-responsive T cells during chemoradiotherapy was associated with better recurrence-free survival. The survival association was reported for HPV16-positive patients, and the functional definition of HPV-specific T cells was derived from only a couple of HPV16-positive patients.

Repertoires were sampled repeatedly over the course of chemoradiotherapy, so clonal expansion could be followed in the tumor microenvironment. To prepare the library, the immunoSEQ multiplex PCR assay was applied. TCRdb provides this immuneACCESS table in a form limited to in-frame rearrangements. Some clones are lacking; in checked studies, under half of them reflect an unresolved V gene, and why the rest are absent is not known. Present in this sample are roughly 12,000 clones, more than 50% of which were seen just once. Roughly a fifth of the sample belongs to the ten largest clones. The CDR3 sequence holds 18 residues, the cysteine and phenylalanine included. Only the CDR3 portion is preserved as DNA: 54 bases, with reading frame beginning at the first base. Clipping removes 7 bases from V and 6 bases from J, with 19 as the unmatched junction base count. Taken from the germline V gene (reference sequence), the CDR1 and CDR2 loops are LNHDA and SQIVND.

On this clone itself: The clone's antigen remains unknown. There are no base qualities to consult, and no much larger clone falls within one base.

The chain was built from TRBV19 and TRBJ1-1, with 11 bases in between that match TRBD1. The TCR sequence derives from a human donor with HPV-associated anogenital cancer. Sampling took place from a patient who underwent chemoradiotherapy. The sequenced DNA is TGTGCCAGTATTTCGATTACTTCCGGGACAGGGGGTTTCGCTGAAGCTTTCTTT. Its translation is CASISITSGTGGFAEAFF. Outside the CDR3, residues come from the reference TRBV19 and TRBJ1-1 proteins, so the full variable domain is: DGGITQSPKYLFRKEGQNVTLSCEQNLNHDAMYWYRQDPGQGLRLIYYSQIVNDFQKGDIAEGYSVSREKKESFPLTVTSAQKNPTAFYLCASISITSGTGGFAEAFFGQGTRLTVV.